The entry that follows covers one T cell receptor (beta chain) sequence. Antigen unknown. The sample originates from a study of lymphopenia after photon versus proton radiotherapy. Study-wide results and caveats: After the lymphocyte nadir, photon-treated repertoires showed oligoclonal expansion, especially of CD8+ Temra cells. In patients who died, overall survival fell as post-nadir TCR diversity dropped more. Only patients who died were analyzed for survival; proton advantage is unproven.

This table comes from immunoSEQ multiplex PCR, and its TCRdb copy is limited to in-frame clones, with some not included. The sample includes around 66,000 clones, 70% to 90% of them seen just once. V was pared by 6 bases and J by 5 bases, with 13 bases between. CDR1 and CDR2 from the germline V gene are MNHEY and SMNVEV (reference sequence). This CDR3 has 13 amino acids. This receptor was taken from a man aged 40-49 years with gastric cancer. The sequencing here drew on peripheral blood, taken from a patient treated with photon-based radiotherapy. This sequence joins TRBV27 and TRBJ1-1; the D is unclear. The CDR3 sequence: CASRLTWGTEAFF. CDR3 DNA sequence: TGTGCCAGCAGGCTGACGTGGGGAACTGAAGCTTTCTTT.